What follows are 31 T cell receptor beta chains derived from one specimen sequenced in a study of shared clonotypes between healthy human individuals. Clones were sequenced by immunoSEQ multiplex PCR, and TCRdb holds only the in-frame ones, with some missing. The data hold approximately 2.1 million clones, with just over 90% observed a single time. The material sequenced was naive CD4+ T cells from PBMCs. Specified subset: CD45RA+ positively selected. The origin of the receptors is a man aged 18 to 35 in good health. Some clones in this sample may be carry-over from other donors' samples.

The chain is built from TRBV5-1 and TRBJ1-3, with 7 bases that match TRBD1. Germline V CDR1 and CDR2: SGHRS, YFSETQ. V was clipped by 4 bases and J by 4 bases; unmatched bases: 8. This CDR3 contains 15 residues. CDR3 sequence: CASSIETGQGNTIYF. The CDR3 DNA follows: TGCGCCAGCAGCATCGAGACAGGGCAGGGAAACACCATATATTTT. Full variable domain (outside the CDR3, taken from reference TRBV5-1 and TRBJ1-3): KAGVTQTPRYLIKTRGQQVTLSCSPISGHRSVSWYQQTPGQGLQFLFEYFSETQRNKGNFPGRFSGRQFSNSRSEMNVSTLELGDSALYLCASSIETGQGNTIYFGEGSWLTVV.

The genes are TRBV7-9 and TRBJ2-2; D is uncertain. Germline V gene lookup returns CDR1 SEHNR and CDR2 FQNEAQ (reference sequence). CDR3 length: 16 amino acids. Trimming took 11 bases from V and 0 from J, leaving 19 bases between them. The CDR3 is CALSLSGSPNTGELFF. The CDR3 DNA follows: TGTGCCCTCAGCTTGTCAGGATCCCCGAACACCGGGGAGCTGTTTTTT.

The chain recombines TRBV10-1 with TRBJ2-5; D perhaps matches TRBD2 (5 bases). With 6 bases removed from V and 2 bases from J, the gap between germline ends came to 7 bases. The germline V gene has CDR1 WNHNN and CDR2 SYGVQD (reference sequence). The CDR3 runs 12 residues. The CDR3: CASSTGQETQYF. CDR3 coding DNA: TGCGCCAGCAGCACGGGGCAAGAGACCCAGTACTTC.

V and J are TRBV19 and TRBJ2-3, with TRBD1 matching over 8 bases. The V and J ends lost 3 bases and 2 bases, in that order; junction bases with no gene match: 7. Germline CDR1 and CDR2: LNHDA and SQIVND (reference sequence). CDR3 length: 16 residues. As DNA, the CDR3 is TGTGCCAGTAGTATCCATGGGACAGGTTACACAGATACGCAGTATTTT. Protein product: CASSIHGTGYTDTQYF.

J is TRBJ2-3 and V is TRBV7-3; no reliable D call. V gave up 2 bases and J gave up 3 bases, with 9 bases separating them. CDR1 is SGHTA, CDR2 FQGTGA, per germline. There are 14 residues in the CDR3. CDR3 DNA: TGTGCCAGCAGCTTACGGACGTATACAGATACGCAGTATTTT. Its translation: CASSLRTYTDTQYF.

The DNA of the CDR3 is TGTGCCAGTAGCCGGACAGGGCGCTCCTACGAGCAGTACTTC. This gives the protein CASSRTGRSYEQYF. This chain links TRBV19 with TRBJ2-7; 8 bases are shared with TRBD1. This CDR3 contains 14 residues. The J segment lost 0 bases and the V segment lost 6 bases, leaving 4 bases of the junction unmatched. Germline V gene sequence: CDR1 LNHDA, CDR2 SQIVND (reference sequence).

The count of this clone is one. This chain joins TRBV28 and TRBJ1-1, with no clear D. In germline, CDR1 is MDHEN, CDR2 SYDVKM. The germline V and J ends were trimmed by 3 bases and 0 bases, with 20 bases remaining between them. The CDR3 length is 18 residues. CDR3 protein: CASSFGWLGGSMNTEAFF. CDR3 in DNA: TGTGCCAGCAGTTTTGGATGGCTCGGCGGGTCAATGAACACTGAAGCTTTCTTT.

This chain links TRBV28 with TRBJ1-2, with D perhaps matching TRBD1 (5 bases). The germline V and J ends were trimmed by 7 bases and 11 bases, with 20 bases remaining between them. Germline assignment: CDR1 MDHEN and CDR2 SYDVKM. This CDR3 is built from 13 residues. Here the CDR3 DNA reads TGTGCCAGCACCTTCGATCGAGACCGGGGGTACACCTTC. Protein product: CASTFDRDRGYTF.

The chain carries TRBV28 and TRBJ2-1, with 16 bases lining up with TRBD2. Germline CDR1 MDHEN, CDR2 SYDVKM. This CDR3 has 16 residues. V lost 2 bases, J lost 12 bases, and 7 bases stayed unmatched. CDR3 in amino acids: CASSLIGTSGRVRQFF. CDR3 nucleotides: TGTGCCAGCAGTTTAATTGGGACTAGCGGGAGGGTTAGGCAGTTCTTC.

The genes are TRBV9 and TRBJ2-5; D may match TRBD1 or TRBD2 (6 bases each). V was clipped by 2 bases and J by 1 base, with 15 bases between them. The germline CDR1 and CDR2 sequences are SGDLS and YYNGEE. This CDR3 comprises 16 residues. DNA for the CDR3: TGTGCCAGCAGCGTGAGACCCTGGGGGGCCCAAGAGACCCAGTACTTC. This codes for CASSVRPWGAQETQYF.

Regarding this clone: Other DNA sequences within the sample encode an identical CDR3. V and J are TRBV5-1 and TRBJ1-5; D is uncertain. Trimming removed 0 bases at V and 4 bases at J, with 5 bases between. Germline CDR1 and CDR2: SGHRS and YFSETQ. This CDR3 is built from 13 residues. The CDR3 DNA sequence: TGCGCCAGCAGCTTGGGCCTAAATCAGCCCCAGCATTTT. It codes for CASSLGLNQPQHF.

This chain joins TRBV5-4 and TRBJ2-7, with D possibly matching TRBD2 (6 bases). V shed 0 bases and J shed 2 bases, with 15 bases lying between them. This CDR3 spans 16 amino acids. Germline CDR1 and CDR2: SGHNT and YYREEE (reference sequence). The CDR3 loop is CASSLAISAGTYEQYF. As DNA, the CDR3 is TGTGCCAGCAGCTTGGCCATATCGGCGGGGACCTACGAGCAGTACTTC.

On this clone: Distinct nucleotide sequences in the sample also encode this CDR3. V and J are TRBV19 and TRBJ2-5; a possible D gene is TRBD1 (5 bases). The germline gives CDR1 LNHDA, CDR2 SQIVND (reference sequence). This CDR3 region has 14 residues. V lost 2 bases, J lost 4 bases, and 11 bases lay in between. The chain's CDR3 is CASSISQGRETQYF. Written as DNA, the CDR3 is TGTGCCAGTAGTATATCCCAGGGCCGAGAGACCCAGTACTTC.

CDR3 protein: CASSSGAVEQFF. CDR3 nucleotide sequence: TGTGCCAGCAGCTCCGGGGCGGTTGAGCAGTTCTTC. This rearrangement joins TRBV5-6 to TRBJ2-1; D may be TRBD1 or TRBD2 (5 bases each). Germline V lookup: CDR1 SGHDT, CDR2 YYEEEE. This CDR3 comprises 12 residues. V was trimmed by 3 bases and J by 9 bases, leaving 10 bases between them.

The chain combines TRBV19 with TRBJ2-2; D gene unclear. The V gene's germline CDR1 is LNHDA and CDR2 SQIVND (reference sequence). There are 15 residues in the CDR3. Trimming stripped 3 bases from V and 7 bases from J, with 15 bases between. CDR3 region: CASSMRPRTGGELFF. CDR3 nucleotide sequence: TGTGCCAGTAGTATGAGGCCAAGAACGGGCGGGGAGCTGTTTTTT.

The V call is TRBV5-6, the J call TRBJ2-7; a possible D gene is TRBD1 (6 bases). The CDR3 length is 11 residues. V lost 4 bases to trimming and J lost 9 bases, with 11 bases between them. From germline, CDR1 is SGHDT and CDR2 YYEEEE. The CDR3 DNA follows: TGTGCCAGCAGCAACAGACAGGCGCAGTACTTC. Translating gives CASSNRQAQYF.

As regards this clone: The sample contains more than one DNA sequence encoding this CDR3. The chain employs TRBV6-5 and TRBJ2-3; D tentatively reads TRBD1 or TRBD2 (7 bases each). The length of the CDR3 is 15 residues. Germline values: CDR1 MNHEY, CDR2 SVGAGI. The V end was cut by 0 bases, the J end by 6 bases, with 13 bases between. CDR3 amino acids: CASSYSRQGGDTQYF. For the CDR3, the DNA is TGTGCCAGCAGTTACTCGAGACAGGGAGGGGATACGCAGTATTTT.

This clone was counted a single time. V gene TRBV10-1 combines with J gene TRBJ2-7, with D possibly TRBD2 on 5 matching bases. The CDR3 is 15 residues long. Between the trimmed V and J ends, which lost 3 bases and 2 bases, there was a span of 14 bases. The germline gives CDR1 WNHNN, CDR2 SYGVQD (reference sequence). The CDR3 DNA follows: TGCGCCAGCAGTGAACGGGTCCCGCGGGCCTACGAGCAGTACTTC. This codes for CASSERVPRAYEQYF.

The CDR3 is CASSVELAKENEQFF. The CDR3 DNA follows: TGTGCCAGCAGTGTCGAGCTAGCGAAGGAGAATGAGCAGTTCTTC. The chain links TRBV2 to TRBJ2-1; perhaps TRBD2 as D (6 bases). The V and J ends lost 4 bases and 7 bases respectively, with 17 bases between them. The CDR3 has 15 amino acids. The V gene's germline CDR1 is SNHLY and CDR2 FYNNEI.

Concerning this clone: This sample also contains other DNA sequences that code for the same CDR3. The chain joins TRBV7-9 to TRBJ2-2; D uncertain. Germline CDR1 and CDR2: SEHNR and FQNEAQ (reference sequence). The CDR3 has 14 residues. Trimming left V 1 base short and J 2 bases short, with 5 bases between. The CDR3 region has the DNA TGTGCCAGCAGCTTAGACAGAAACACCGGGGAGCTGTTTTTT. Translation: CASSLDRNTGELFF.

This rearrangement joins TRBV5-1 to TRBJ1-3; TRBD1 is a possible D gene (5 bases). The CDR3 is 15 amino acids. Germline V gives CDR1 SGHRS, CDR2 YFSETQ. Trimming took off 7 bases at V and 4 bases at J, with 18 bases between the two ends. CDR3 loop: CASGTDDRGGNTIYF. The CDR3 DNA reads TGCGCCAGCGGAACCGATGATAGGGGAGGAAACACCATATATTTT.

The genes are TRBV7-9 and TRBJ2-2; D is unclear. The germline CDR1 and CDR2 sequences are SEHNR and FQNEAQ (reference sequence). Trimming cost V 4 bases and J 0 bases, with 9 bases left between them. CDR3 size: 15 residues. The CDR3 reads CASSWPRANTGELFF. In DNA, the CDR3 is TGTGCCAGCAGCTGGCCACGGGCGAACACCGGGGAGCTGTTTTTT.

CDR3 nucleotides: TGTGCCAGCAGCTCAGGGACGGGGAGACGGGACACTGAAGCTTTCTTT. Its protein is CASSSGTGRRDTEAFF. The chain recombines TRBV5-6 with TRBJ1-1, with D tentatively TRBD1 (5 bases). The CDR3 totals 16 residues. Germline CDR1 is SGHDT and CDR2 is YYEEEE. Trimming left V 3 bases short and J 3 bases short, with 18 bases between.

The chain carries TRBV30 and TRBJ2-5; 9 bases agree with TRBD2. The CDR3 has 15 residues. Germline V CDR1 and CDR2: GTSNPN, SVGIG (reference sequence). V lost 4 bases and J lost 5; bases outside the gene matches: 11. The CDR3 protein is CAWKTTSGPRETQYF. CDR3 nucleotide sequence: TGTGCCTGGAAAACAACTAGCGGGCCTAGGGAGACCCAGTACTTC.

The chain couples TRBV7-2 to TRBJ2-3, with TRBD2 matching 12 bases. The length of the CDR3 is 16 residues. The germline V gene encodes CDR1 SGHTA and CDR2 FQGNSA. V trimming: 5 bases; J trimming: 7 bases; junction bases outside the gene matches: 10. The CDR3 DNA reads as TGTGCCAGCAGCCAAAAACCGACTAGCGGGAGAAATACGCAGTATTTT. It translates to CASSQKPTSGRNTQYF.

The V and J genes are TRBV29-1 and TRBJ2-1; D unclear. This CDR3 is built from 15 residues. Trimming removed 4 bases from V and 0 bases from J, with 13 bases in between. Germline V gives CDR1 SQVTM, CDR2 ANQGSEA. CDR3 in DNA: TGCAGCGTTGCCCCCAATGGGCCCTCCTACAATGAGCAGTTCTTC. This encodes CSVAPNGPSYNEQFF.

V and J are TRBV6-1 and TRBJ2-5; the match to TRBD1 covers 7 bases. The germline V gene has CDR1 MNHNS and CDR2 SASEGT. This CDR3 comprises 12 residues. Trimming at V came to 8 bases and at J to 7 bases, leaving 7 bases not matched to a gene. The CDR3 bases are TGTGCCAGCGCCGGGACAGCATGGACCCAGTACTTC. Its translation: CASAGTAWTQYF.

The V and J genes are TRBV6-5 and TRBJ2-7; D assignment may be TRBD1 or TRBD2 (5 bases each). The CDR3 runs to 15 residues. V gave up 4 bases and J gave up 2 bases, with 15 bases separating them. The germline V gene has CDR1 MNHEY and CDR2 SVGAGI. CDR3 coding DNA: TGTGCCAGCAGTTCGGACGGGACCAGAACCTACGAGCAGTACTTC. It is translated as CASSSDGTRTYEQYF.

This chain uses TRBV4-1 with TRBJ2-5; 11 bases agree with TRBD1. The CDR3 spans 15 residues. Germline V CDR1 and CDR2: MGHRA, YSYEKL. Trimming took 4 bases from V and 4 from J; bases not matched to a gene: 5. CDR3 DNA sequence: TGCGCCAGCAGCCCGGGACAGGGGGTGGGAGAGACCCAGTACTTC. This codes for CASSPGQGVGETQYF.

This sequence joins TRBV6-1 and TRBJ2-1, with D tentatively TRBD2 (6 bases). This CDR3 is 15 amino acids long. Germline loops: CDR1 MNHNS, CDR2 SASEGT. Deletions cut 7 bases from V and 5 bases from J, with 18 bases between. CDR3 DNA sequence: TGTGCCAGCATGATGGACGGGAGTCGCCACAATGAGCAGTTCTTC. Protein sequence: CASMMDGSRHNEQFF.

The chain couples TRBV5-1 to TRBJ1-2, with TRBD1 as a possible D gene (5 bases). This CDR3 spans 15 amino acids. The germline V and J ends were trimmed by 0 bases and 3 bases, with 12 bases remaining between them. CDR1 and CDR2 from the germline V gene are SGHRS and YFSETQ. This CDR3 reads CASSLVAGSDYGYTF. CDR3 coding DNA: TGCGCCAGCAGCTTGGTGGCAGGGAGTGACTATGGCTACACCTTC. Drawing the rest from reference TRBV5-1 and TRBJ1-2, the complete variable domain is KAGVTQTPRYLIKTRGQQVTLSCSPISGHRSVSWYQQTPGQGLQFLFEYFSETQRNKGNFPGRFSGRQFSNSRSEMNVSTLELGDSALYLCASSLVAGSDYGYTFGSGTRLTVV.